These 14 T cell receptor beta chains were all obtained from the same sample, sequenced in a study of shared clonotypes between healthy human individuals. Terminally differentiated effector memory CD45RA+ cells were excluded from the naive CD8 cells, which were CD45RO-negative and positively selected for CCR7. Sequencing was performed with immunoSEQ multiplex PCR; in TCRdb, only in-frame clones are kept and a portion is missing. The repertoire has 1.5 million to 2.5 million clones, about 95% of them found once; the top ten carry 1.2%. Sequences were obtained from naive CD8+ T cells sorted from blood. The receptor set was obtained from a man between 18 and 29 years old in good health.

The rearrangement joins TRBV6-6 to TRBJ1-5; the D is unclear. The CDR3 is 16 amino acids. V was pared by 0 bases and J by 3 bases, with 12 bases between. Germline V CDR1 and CDR2: MNHNY, SVGAGI (reference sequence). CDR3 bases: TGTGCCAGCAGTTACTCTCCGATCGACTTCAATCAGCCCCAGCATTTT. Translating it yields CASSYSPIDFNQPQHF.

The chain combines TRBV19 with TRBJ2-1; either TRBD1 or TRBD2 may supply D (6 bases each). The germline V gene encodes CDR1 LNHDA and CDR2 SQIVND (reference sequence). This CDR3 comprises 16 residues. V lost 1 base and J lost 8, with 18 bases in between. CDR3: CASSIVGGDKDDEQFF. CDR3 sequence (DNA): TGTGCCAGTAGTATAGTTGGCGGGGACAAGGACGATGAGCAGTTCTTC.

V is TRBV25-1 and J is TRBJ2-7; 7 positions agree with TRBD1. CDR3 length: 15 residues. CDR1 and CDR2 (germline): MGHDK, SYGVNS. V was clipped by 5 bases and J by 1 base; unmatched bases: 8. The chain's CDR3 is CASSIGPGQSYEQYF. CDR3 nucleotides: TGTGCCAGCAGTATAGGTCCGGGACAGTCCTACGAGCAGTACTTC.

The chain joins TRBV5-6 to TRBJ1-1, with D possibly matching TRBD1 (5 bases). V lost 4 bases and J lost 4, with 11 bases in between. CDR3 size: 13 residues. From germline, CDR1 is SGHDT and CDR2 YYEEEE. Here the CDR3 DNA reads TGTGCCAGCAGCATCCTTGGGGCCACTGAAGCTTTCTTT. Translation: CASSILGATEAFF.

This clone was seen just once. The V gene is TRBV5-4, the J gene TRBJ2-7, with a possible D match to TRBD2 (5 bases). Between the trimmed V and J ends, which lost 0 bases and 6 bases, there was a span of 7 bases. Germline CDR1 is SGHNT and CDR2 is YYREEE (reference sequence). The CDR3 is 12 amino acids. The CDR3 protein is CASSLVEGEQYF. In DNA form, the CDR3 reads TGTGCCAGCAGCTTGGTAGAGGGCGAGCAGTACTTC.

The genes are TRBV7-9 and TRBJ2-7; 9 bases are a match to TRBD1. Trimming removed 7 bases from V and 3 bases from J; junction bases left unmatched: 4. Germline V gene lookup returns CDR1 SEHNR and CDR2 FQNEAQ (reference sequence). The CDR3 covers 13 residues. The CDR3: CASTGTGHYEQYF. Here the CDR3 DNA reads TGTGCCAGCACCGGGACAGGGCACTACGAGCAGTACTTC. Full variable domain (remainder filled in from reference TRBV7-9 and TRBJ2-7): DTGVSQNPRHKITKRGQNVTFRCDPISEHNRLYWYRQTLGQGPEFLTYFQNEAQLEKSRLLSDRFSAERPKGSFSTLEIQRTEQGDSAMYLCASTGTGHYEQYFGPGTRLTVT.

Here the CDR3 DNA reads TGTGCCAGCAGCCCGGGACTAGCGGGAGCGGGAGAGCAGTTCTTC. It codes for CASSPGLAGAGEQFF. This rearrangement joins TRBV7-9 to TRBJ2-1; TRBD2 aligns across 14 bases. Germline V gene sequence: CDR1 SEHNR, CDR2 FQNEAQ (reference sequence). V dropped 5 bases and J dropped 10; count of bases not matched to a gene: 7. The length of the CDR3 is 15 residues.

The chain links TRBV28 to TRBJ2-3, with D perhaps given as TRBD1 or TRBD2 (5 bases each). Germline V CDR1 and CDR2: MDHEN, SYDVKM. CDR3 size: 14 residues. The germline V and J ends were trimmed by 10 bases and 0 bases, with 14 bases remaining between them. For the CDR3, the DNA is TGTGCCACTTCCGGGACGGCAAGCACAGATACGCAGTATTTT. This sequence encodes CATSGTASTDTQYF.

The rearrangement links TRBV19 to TRBJ2-1; 7 bases are a match to TRBD1. Germline V gene lookup returns CDR1 LNHDA and CDR2 SQIVND (reference sequence). V was clipped by 5 bases and J by 0 bases; unmatched bases: 4. The CDR3 spans 15 residues. The CDR3 is CASSQGVGSYNEQFF. In DNA form, the CDR3 reads TGTGCCAGTAGTCAGGGGGTAGGCTCCTACAATGAGCAGTTCTTC.

This rearrangement joins TRBV30 to TRBJ1-2; D remains ambiguous. The ends were cut back, 3 bases at V and 5 bases at J, with 16 bases in the middle. The germline V gene has CDR1 GTSNPN and CDR2 SVGIG (reference sequence). The CDR3 spans 14 residues. CDR3 nucleotide sequence: TGTGCCTGGAGCGGTCTCGCAGAGACGTATGGCTACACCTTC. Protein sequence: CAWSGLAETYGYTF.

In the case of this clone: The identical CDR3 is also encoded by other nucleotide sequences in the sample. The J gene is TRBJ2-7, the V gene TRBV15; D not certain. The V gene lost 0 bases and the J gene lost 6 bases, with 6 bases spanning the gap. The CDR3 has 12 amino acids. CDR1 LNHNV and CDR2 YYDKDF come from the germline V gene (reference sequence). The CDR3 loop is CATSRDYGEQYF. The CDR3, as DNA: TGTGCCACCAGCAGAGATTACGGCGAGCAGTACTTC.

J is TRBJ1-2 and V is TRBV7-9; D call uncertain. V was trimmed by 1 base and J by 2 bases, leaving 8 bases between them. This CDR3 region has 14 residues. In germline, CDR1 is SEHNR, CDR2 FQNEAQ (reference sequence). CDR3 region: CASSLGPGNYGYTF. The DNA for the CDR3 is TGTGCCAGCAGCTTAGGTCCAGGCAACTATGGCTACACCTTC.

This chain links TRBV4-3 with TRBJ2-7, with TRBD1 matching 7 bases. J gave up 5 bases and V 0 bases, and 13 bases lay outside the gene matches. Per germline, CDR1 LGHNA and CDR2 YSLEER. The CDR3 sequence is 17 residues long. CDR3 residues: CASSQDPPTGSIHEQYF. For the CDR3, the DNA is TGCGCCAGCAGCCAAGATCCCCCGACAGGGAGTATCCACGAGCAGTACTTC.

The V gene is TRBV5-1, the J gene TRBJ2-5; perhaps TRBD2 as D (6 bases). Germline V gene lookup returns CDR1 SGHRS and CDR2 YFSETQ. This CDR3 has 15 residues. V gave up 0 bases and J gave up 5 bases, with 14 bases separating them. In DNA, the CDR3 is TGCGCCAGCAGCTTGGAGGGCGGGATAGCGGAGACCCAGTACTTC. This translates into CASSLEGGIAETQYF.